This T cell receptor (beta chain) was found in a study of CD8+ T cells in alopecia areata. This CDR3 contains 16 residues. From germline, CDR1 is SGHDT and CDR2 YYEEEE. Germline trimming cut 5 bases from V and 7 bases from J; bases unmatched to any gene: 9. Investigators isolated RNA and reverse transcribed it into cDNA to act as the sequencing template. Assay used: immunoSEQ multiplex PCR; TCRdb lists only in-frame clones, some missing. The profile shows some 180,000 clones, 56% of them singletons. Study-wide results and limits: Greater clonality was observed in lesional scalp samples, especially alopecia totalis/universalis, versus normal scalp.

As for this clone: Its antigen remains unknown.

The TCR originated in a human donor in good health. This chain links TRBV5-6 with TRBJ1-6, with TRBD1 matching 10 bases. Sequenced material: CD8+ T cells sorted from blood. The CDR3 reads CASRTGGFNSNSPLHF. For the CDR3, the DNA is TGTGCCAGCAGGACAGGGGGCTTCAATTCAAATTCACCCCTCCACTTT.